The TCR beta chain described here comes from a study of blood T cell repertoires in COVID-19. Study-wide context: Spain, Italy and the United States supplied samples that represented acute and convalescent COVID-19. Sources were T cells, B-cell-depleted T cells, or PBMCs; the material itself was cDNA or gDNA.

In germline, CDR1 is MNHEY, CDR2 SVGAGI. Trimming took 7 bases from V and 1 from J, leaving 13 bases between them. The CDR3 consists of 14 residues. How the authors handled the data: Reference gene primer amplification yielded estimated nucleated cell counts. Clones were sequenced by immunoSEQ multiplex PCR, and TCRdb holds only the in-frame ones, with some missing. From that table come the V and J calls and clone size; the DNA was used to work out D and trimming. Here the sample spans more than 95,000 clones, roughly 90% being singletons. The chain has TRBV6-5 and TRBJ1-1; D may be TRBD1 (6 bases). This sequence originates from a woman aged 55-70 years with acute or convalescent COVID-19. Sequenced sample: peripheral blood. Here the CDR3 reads CASTLQGRNTEAFF. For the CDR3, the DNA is TGTGCCAGCACCCTACAGGGTAGGAACACTGAAGCTTTCTTT.